Shown below are 3 T cell receptor beta chains from a single sample sequenced in a study of control samples from healthy donors and cancer patients. Sequencing was performed with immunoSEQ multiplex PCR; in TCRdb, only in-frame clones are kept and a portion is missing. The sample comprises roughly 24,000 clones, 82% of which are singletons, and approximately 22% rests with the top ten. The sequenced material came from PBMCs. Source of these receptors: a man between 60 and 70 years old with colorectal cancer.

The rearrangement joins TRBV19 to TRBJ1-5, with 8 nucleotides matching TRBD1. After removal of 6 bases from V and 6 bases from J, the junction contained 7 bases not matched to a gene. Germline assignment: CDR1 LNHDA and CDR2 SQIVND (reference sequence). The CDR3 has 14 amino acids. CDR3 in DNA: TGTGCCAGTAGGGTTTCAGGGGGCAGTCAGCCCCAGCATTTT. Amino acid sequence: CASRVSGGSQPQHF.

This chain links TRBV7-8 with TRBJ2-7; D is unresolved. The germline gives CDR1 SGHVS, CDR2 FQNEAQ. The ends were cut back, 5 bases at V and 2 bases at J, with 16 bases in the middle. The CDR3 runs 15 residues. The CDR3 nucleotides read TGTGCCAGCAGCCCTCGACTGGAGCGAACCTACGAGCAGTACTTC. Translated: CASSPRLERTYEQYF.

This rearrangement joins TRBV4-3 to TRBJ1-1; D possibly corresponds to TRBD1 (6 bases). CDR3 length: 13 residues. Germline loops: CDR1 LGHNA, CDR2 YSLEER. V shed 3 bases and J shed 7 bases, with 12 bases lying between them. CDR3 coding DNA: TGCGCCAGCAGCCACCGGGGGCTAGGTGAAGCTTTCTTT. It translates to CASSHRGLGEAFF.